This entry lists 10 T cell receptor beta chains sequenced from one sample in a study of shared clonotypes between healthy human individuals. Repertoires were generated with immunoSEQ multiplex PCR, while TCRdb's copy carries only in-frame clones and drops some. The data hold about 2,500,000 clones, with around nine tenths observed a single time. Material: naive CD4+ T cells sorted from blood. Described subset: CD45RA+ positively selected. The receptors come from a man between 18 and 29 years old in good health.

This chain links TRBV7-8 with TRBJ2-1; TRBD1 matches at 8 bases. CDR1 and CDR2 (germline): SGHVS, FQNEAQ. V gave up 7 bases and J gave up 0 bases; unmatched junction bases: 2. CDR3 length: 14 residues. The CDR3 spells CASNQGASYNEQFF. The CDR3 coding sequence is TGTGCCAGCAATCAGGGGGCCTCCTACAATGAGCAGTTCTTC.

As for this clone: The same CDR3 also results from other DNA sequences found in this sample. The V gene is TRBV6-1, the J gene TRBJ2-7; D may be TRBD1 (5 bases). Trimming removed 3 bases at V and 3 bases at J, with 6 bases between. CDR3 length equals 12 residues. Germline loops: CDR1 MNHNS, CDR2 SASEGT. CDR3 DNA: TGTGCCAGCAGTGACAGGGTCTACGAGCAGTACTTC. This translates into CASSDRVYEQYF.

Of note for this clone: Other DNA sequences within the sample encode an identical CDR3. This chain uses TRBV5-1 with TRBJ2-3; D is ambiguous. V was shortened by 3 bases and J by 0 bases, with 8 bases between the two germline ends. The CDR3 consists of 14 residues. Germline V gene data show CDR1 as SGHRS and CDR2 as YFSETQ. The CDR3 region is CASSSGTSTDTQYF. The CDR3 DNA reads as TGCGCCAGCAGCTCGGGCACCAGCACAGATACGCAGTATTTT.

The CDR3 DNA reads TGTGCCAGCAGTGAAAGTAGCGGGGCACGGCGGACTGAAGCTTTCTTT. Its protein product is CASSESSGARRTEAFF. The chain is built from TRBV6-1 and TRBJ1-1, with TRBD1 as a possible D gene (5 bases). Germline V CDR1 and CDR2: MNHNS, SASEGT. CDR3 length: 16 amino acids. Between the trimmed V and J ends, which lost 2 bases and 5 bases, there was a span of 18 bases.

The chain recombines TRBV5-1 with TRBJ2-1, with TRBD1 matching 7 bases. The CDR3 totals 13 residues. The V and J ends lost 3 bases and 15 bases, in that order; junction bases with no gene match: 12. Germline-derived CDR1 and CDR2 are SGHRS and YFSETQ. The CDR3 reads CASSWTPEGGLFF. CDR3 DNA sequence: TGCGCCAGCAGCTGGACTCCCGAAGGGGGCCTGTTCTTC.

The chain joins TRBV19 to TRBJ2-3; D is unclear. The V end lost 3 bases, the J end lost 2 bases, and 15 bases lay between the germline ends. The germline CDR1 and CDR2 sequences are LNHDA and SQIVND (reference sequence). This CDR3 contains 16 residues. The CDR3 here is CASSIRTSGVTDTQYF. The CDR3 region has the DNA TGTGCCAGTAGTATTCGTACAAGTGGGGTCACAGATACGCAGTATTTT.

This clone has just one count. The chain employs TRBV27 and TRBJ1-6, with D unclear. Germline values: CDR1 MNHEY, CDR2 SMNVEV (reference sequence). This CDR3 region has 15 residues. Trimming removed 0 bases from V and 6 bases from J, with 9 bases in between. The CDR3 region is CASSLSPDPNSPLHF. DNA of the CDR3: TGTGCCAGCAGTTTATCACCTGATCCTAATTCACCCCTCCACTTT.

The chain is built from TRBV7-2 and TRBJ2-1; D remains unclear. Germline-derived CDR1 and CDR2 are SGHTA and FQGNSA. The CDR3 totals 14 residues. With 5 bases removed from V and 8 bases from J, the gap between germline ends came to 16 bases. The DNA for the CDR3 is TGTGCCAGCAGCCCCGCCATCGACAAACATGAGCAGTTCTTC. This sequence encodes CASSPAIDKHEQFF.

CDR3 nucleotides: TGTGCCAGCAGAGCCGGGACAGGGGATGAGCAGTTCTTC. Its translation is CASRAGTGDEQFF. The V call is TRBV6-6, the J call TRBJ2-1, with 10 nucleotides matching TRBD1. The CDR3 totals 13 residues. The V segment lost 6 bases and the J segment 8 bases; nucleotides outside the gene matches: 4. The germline CDR1 and CDR2 sequences are MNHNY and SVGAGI (reference sequence).

The chain employs TRBV6-1 and TRBJ2-2; D is possibly TRBD1 (6 bases). The CDR3 contains 19 residues. Germline V lookup: CDR1 MNHNS, CDR2 SASEGT. The V gene lost 2 bases and the J gene lost 1 base, with 20 bases spanning the gap. Written as DNA, the CDR3 is TGTGCCAGCAGTGAACCTTTTCGTAGAGGCAGGGGGAACACCGGGGAGCTGTTTTTT. This codes for CASSEPFRRGRGNTGELFF.